This passage covers 17 T cell receptor beta chains from one sample sequenced in a study of blood T cell repertoires in COVID-19. Some clones are missing from TCRdb's copy, which holds only in-frame ones; the method was immunoSEQ multiplex PCR. Among hundreds of thousands of clones listed, over 80% were seen once. Input material: peripheral blood. The source of these receptors is a man in his forties with acute or convalescent COVID-19.

The chain is built from TRBV7-2 and TRBJ2-6, with D unclear. V was cut by 5 bases and J by 12 bases, with 8 bases left in between. Germline values: CDR1 SGHTA, CDR2 FQGNSA. The CDR3 is 11 residues long. CDR3 coding DNA: TGTGCCAGCAGCCTTCAGTCCGTCCTGACTTTC. Translated: CASSLQSVLTF.

The rearrangement uses TRBV19 and TRBJ1-5, with D perhaps matching TRBD1 (6 bases). Trimming left V 10 bases short and J 0 bases short, with 13 bases between. Germline CDR1 is LNHDA and CDR2 is SQIVND (reference sequence). The CDR3 loop spans 14 amino acids. The CDR3 sequence: CATYGTNSNQPQHF. CDR3 nucleotide sequence: TGTGCCACTTACGGGACAAATAGCAATCAGCCCCAGCATTTT.

J is TRBJ1-5 and V is TRBV7-8; D call uncertain. CDR3 length: 15 amino acids. Germline V CDR1 and CDR2: SGHVS, FQNEAQ. The V and J ends lost 1 base and 7 bases respectively, with 14 bases between them. The CDR3 nucleotides are TGTGCCAGCAGCTTAGGGGTTCGGGGAGACCAGCCCCAGCATTTT. It yields the protein CASSLGVRGDQPQHF.

The chain is built from TRBV6-2 or TRBV6-3 and TRBJ2-1; 7 positions match TRBD2. Trimming removed 5 bases from V and 6 bases from J; junction bases left unmatched: 10. Germline values: CDR1 MNHEY, CDR2 SVGEGT. CDR3 length equals 15 residues. DNA of the CDR3: TGTGCCAGCAGTAGCGGGGACGTTCCAATCAATGAGCAGTTCTTC. Its translation is CASSSGDVPINEQFF.

V gene TRBV11-2 combines with J gene TRBJ1-2, with 7 bases matching TRBD1. From germline, CDR1 is SGHAT and CDR2 FQNNGV. This CDR3 has 14 residues. The V segment lost 0 bases and the J segment 7 bases; nucleotides outside the gene matches: 5. The CDR3 sequence: CASSLERTGFGYTF. CDR3 coding DNA: TGTGCCAGCAGCTTAGAAAGGACAGGATTTGGCTACACCTTC.

The chain couples TRBV11-3 to TRBJ2-1; 11 nucleotides align to TRBD2. Germline CDR1 is SGHNT and CDR2 is YENEEA. V lost 1 base and J lost 5; bases outside the gene matches: 4. The CDR3 has 16 residues. The CDR3 DNA sequence: TGTGCCAGCAGCTTAGGACTAGCGGGACACCACAATGAGCAGTTCTTC. Its protein product is CASSLGLAGHHNEQFF.

This clone was seen a few times. The V call is TRBV6-1, the J call TRBJ1-2; D call uncertain. The CDR3 length is 13 residues. Per germline, CDR1 MNHNS and CDR2 SASEGT. V dropped 3 bases and J dropped 2 bases, with 7 bases sitting between them. CDR3 bases: TGTGCCAGCAGTGATGGGGAGAACTATGGCTACACCTTC. The encoded protein is CASSDGENYGYTF.

The CDR3, as DNA: TGTGCCAGCTCACCCGGGACAGGGGAAACTGAAGCTTTCTTT. Encoded protein: CASSPGTGETEAFF. The chain is built from TRBV18 and TRBJ1-1; TRBD1 aligns across 10 bases. CDR1 is KGHSH, CDR2 LQKENI, per germline. The CDR3 has 14 amino acids. J was trimmed by 5 bases and V by 3 bases; bases with no gene match: 3.

The genes are TRBV24-1 and TRBJ2-2; D is ambiguous. Germline assignment: CDR1 KGHDR and CDR2 SFDVKD. The length of the CDR3 is 13 residues. V lost 7 bases and J 3 bases, leaving 8 bases between the germline ends. The CDR3 loop reads CATSTPYTGELFF. The CDR3 DNA reads as TGTGCCACCAGCACACCCTACACCGGGGAGCTGTTTTTT.

The rearrangement links TRBV4-1 to TRBJ2-2; a weak D match, TRBD2 (7 bases). V gave up 0 bases and J gave up 2 bases, with 13 bases separating them. Germline-derived CDR1 and CDR2 are MGHRA and YSYEKL. This CDR3 has 17 residues. The CDR3 is CASSQEIQGLNTGELFF. CDR3 sequence (DNA): TGCGCCAGCAGCCAAGAAATACAGGGACTAAACACCGGGGAGCTGTTTTTT.

The gene calls are TRBV3-1 (or the pseudogene TRBV3-2) and TRBJ1-1, with 7 bases that match TRBD1. This CDR3 has 16 amino acids. Germline V gene data show CDR1 as LGHDT and CDR2 as YNNKEL (reference sequence). Unmatched junction bases numbered 11, after V lost 2 bases and J lost 5 bases. CDR3 bases: TGTGCCAGCAGCCAAACCACAACAGGGGTTTTGACTGAAGCTTTCTTT. Residues: CASSQTTTGVLTEAFF.

This chain connects TRBV7-7 to TRBJ2-5; no reliable D call. The CDR3 spans 15 residues. Germline assignment: CDR1 SSHAT and CDR2 FNYEAQ (reference sequence). The germline V and J ends were trimmed by 7 bases and 2 bases, with 17 bases remaining between them. The chain's CDR3 is CASNRLVARQETQYF. Here the CDR3 DNA reads TGTGCCAGCAACCGGCTCGTGGCTAGACAAGAGACCCAGTACTTC. Combining the CDR3 with reference TRBV7-7 and TRBJ2-5 gives the whole variable domain GAGVSQSPRYKVTKRGQDVTLRCDPISSHATLYWYQQALGQGPEFLTYFNYEAQPDKSGLPSDRFSAERPEGSISTLTIQRTEQRDSAMYRCASNRLVARQETQYFGPGTRLLVL.

Points on this clone: At the DNA level, this CDR3 is encoded by other sequences in the same sample as well. This chain uses TRBV13 with TRBJ2-2; 9 positions agree with TRBD1. The CDR3 loop spans 15 amino acids. Losses at the gene ends were 1 base for V and 5 bases for J; bases not matched to a gene: 2. CDR1 is PRHDT, CDR2 FYEKMQ, per germline (reference sequence). CDR3: CASSLEGQGTGELFF. The CDR3 DNA reads TGTGCCAGCAGCTTAGAGGGACAGGGAACCGGGGAGCTGTTTTTT.

The chain links TRBV5-4 to TRBJ2-7, with 8 nucleotides matching TRBD2. The germline V gene encodes CDR1 SGHNT and CDR2 YYREEE (reference sequence). Germline trimming cut 5 bases from V and 6 bases from J; bases unmatched to any gene: 16. The CDR3 is 16 amino acids. CDR3 DNA: TGTGCCAGCAGGGAAGCGGGAGCCTCCCATATTGGCGAGCAGTACTTC. Protein: CASREAGASHIGEQYF.

This clone was found a few times. The chain recombines TRBV18 with TRBJ2-7; D remains ambiguous. CDR3 length equals 14 residues. Trimming left V 0 bases short and J 2 bases short, with 8 bases between. The germline gives CDR1 KGHSH, CDR2 LQKENI. For the CDR3, the DNA is TGTGCCAGCTCACCACCTGAGGATCCCTACGAGCAGTACTTC. It specifies CASSPPEDPYEQYF.

The count of this clone is one. CDR3 DNA: TGTGCCAGCAGCTCTCAGGGGAGACAGCCCCAGCATTTT. It specifies CASSSQGRQPQHF. V gene TRBV7-2 combines with J gene TRBJ1-5; a weak D match, TRBD1 (6 bases). The CDR3 has 13 amino acids. The V and J ends lost 4 bases and 7 bases respectively, with 11 bases between them. Looked up from germline, CDR1 is SGHTA and CDR2 is FQGNSA.

V and J are TRBV12-5 and TRBJ2-1, with D possibly TRBD2 on 5 matching bases. V lost 1 base and J 7 bases, leaving 11 bases between the germline ends. The CDR3 runs to 14 residues. CDR1 is LGHNT and CDR2 is FRNRAP in the germline V gene. The CDR3, as DNA: TGTGCTAGTGGTTTGGCCGCGGGTGGGAATGAGCAGTTCTTC. Protein product: CASGLAAGGNEQFF.